The rows below give T cell receptor beta chains drawn from one sample of a study of a mutant IDH1 vaccine in newly diagnosed glioma. Antigens for these TCRs are unknown. Libraries were prepared by immunoSEQ multiplex PCR; TCRdb keeps only in-frame clonotypes and omits some of them. The table lists 60,000 to 65,000 clones, 83% of them singletons. The specimen comprised PBMCs, sampled from a glioma patient whose treatment included an IDH1 peptide vaccine. The receptor source for this set is a man aged 25 to 45 with glioma. The CDR3 runs from the conserved cysteine through the conserved F or W. Fields, in order: V gene, D gene, clone size, J gene, CDR3 protein, CDR3 DNA. D genes are given only for firm matches. Expanded clones are given a class, and other clones once, few, many or no size at all.

v_gene: TRBV11-2
d_gene: .
abundance: .
j_gene: TRBJ1-3
CDR3aa: CASSLARPEDRTGNTIYF
CDR3nt: TGTGCCAGCAGCTTAGCCCGACCCGAGGACAGAACTGGAAACACCATATATTTT

v_gene: TRBV27
d_gene: .
abundance: .
j_gene: TRBJ1-1
CDR3aa: CASSFRGKDTEAFF
CDR3nt: TGTGCCAGCAGTTTTAGGGGTAAGGACACTGAAGCTTTCTTT

v_gene: TRBV15
d_gene: .
abundance: .
j_gene: TRBJ2-3
CDR3aa: CATSRERDGSTDTQYF
CDR3nt: TGTGCCACCAGCAGAGAGAGGGACGGGAGCACAGATACGCAGTATTTT

v_gene: TRBV4-2
d_gene: .
abundance: .
j_gene: TRBJ1-2
CDR3aa: CASSLTKIQAEDYGYTF
CDR3nt: TGTGCCAGCAGCCTGACGAAAATACAGGCCGAGGACTATGGCTACACCTTC

v_gene: TRBV9
d_gene: TRBD1
abundance: .
j_gene: TRBJ2-3
CDR3aa: CASSPSTGGPDTQYF
CDR3nt: TGTGCCAGCAGCCCATCCACAGGGGGCCCAGATACGCAGTATTTT

v_gene: TRBV11-2
d_gene: .
abundance: .
j_gene: TRBJ2-1
CDR3aa: CASSPADNFGEQFF
CDR3nt: TGTGCCAGCAGCCCCGCAGACAACTTCGGTGAGCAGTTCTTC

v_gene: TRBV27
d_gene: .
abundance: .
j_gene: TRBJ1-1
CDR3aa: CASKVGNTEAFF
CDR3nt: TGTGCCAGCAAGGTCGGGAACACTGAAGCTTTCTTT

v_gene: TRBV7-8
d_gene: .
abundance: .
j_gene: TRBJ1-3
CDR3aa: CASSLRGQGSISGNTIYF
CDR3nt: TGTGCCAGCAGCTTAAGGGGCCAGGGGAGTATTTCTGGAAACACCATATATTTT

v_gene: TRBV5-4
d_gene: TRBD1
abundance: .
j_gene: TRBJ1-2
CDR3aa: CASSLGGTAYGYTF
CDR3nt: TGTGCCAGCAGCTTGGGCGGGACAGCTTATGGCTACACCTTC

v_gene: TRBV6-5
d_gene: TRBD2
abundance: .
j_gene: TRBJ2-1
CDR3aa: CASSYQGRSGAAEQFF
CDR3nt: TGTGCCAGCAGTTACCAAGGCCGCAGCGGGGCAGCCGAGCAGTTCTTC

v_gene: TRBV4-1
d_gene: TRBD1
abundance: .
j_gene: TRBJ1-4
CDR3aa: CASRQTGGFEKLFF
CDR3nt: TGCGCCAGCAGGCAGACAGGGGGGTTTGAAAAACTGTTTTTT

v_gene: TRBV11-2
d_gene: .
abundance: .
j_gene: TRBJ1-5
CDR3aa: CASSPHADEPQHF
CDR3nt: TGTGCCAGCAGTCCCCACGCGGACGAGCCCCAGCATTTT

v_gene: TRBV19
d_gene: .
abundance: .
j_gene: TRBJ2-7
CDR3aa: CASKAVGSREQYF
CDR3nt: TGTGCCAGTAAAGCGGTGGGCTCCCGAGAGCAGTACTTC

v_gene: TRBV6-5
d_gene: .
abundance: .
j_gene: TRBJ1-1
CDR3aa: CASSSEGGPAFF
CDR3nt: TGTGCCAGCAGTTCAGAGGGGGGGCCCGCTTTCTTT

v_gene: TRBV15
d_gene: .
abundance: .
j_gene: TRBJ1-4
CDR3aa: CATSRGLTDATNEKLFF
CDR3nt: TGTGCCACCAGCAGAGGTTTGACCGATGCAACTAATGAAAAACTGTTTTTT

v_gene: TRBV5-4
d_gene: .
abundance: .
j_gene: TRBJ2-7
CDR3aa: CASSPILQDEQYF
CDR3nt: TGTGCCAGCAGCCCAATTCTACAGGACGAGCAGTACTTC

v_gene: TRBV18
d_gene: .
abundance: once
j_gene: TRBJ1-1
CDR3aa: CASSPVAETEAFF
CDR3nt: TGTGCCAGCTCACCAGTGGCAGAAACTGAAGCTTTCTTT

v_gene: TRBV5-4
d_gene: .
abundance: .
j_gene: TRBJ2-5
CDR3aa: CASSQPGRQETQYF
CDR3nt: TGTGCCAGCAGCCAACCGGGACGCCAAGAGACCCAGTACTTC

v_gene: TRBV5-6
d_gene: TRBD1
abundance: few
j_gene: TRBJ1-5
CDR3aa: CASSGSDRGWNQPQHF
CDR3nt: TGTGCCAGCAGCGGGTCAGACAGGGGCTGGAATCAGCCCCAGCATTTT

v_gene: TRBV5-1
d_gene: .
abundance: .
j_gene: TRBJ1-3
CDR3aa: CASPPRSGNTIYF
CDR3nt: TGCGCCAGCCCCCCCAGGTCTGGAAACACCATATATTTT

v_gene: TRBV18
d_gene: .
abundance: once
j_gene: TRBJ1-1
CDR3aa: CASSPPLGSEAFF
CDR3nt: TGTGCCAGCTCACCACCGTTGGGGTCTGAAGCTTTCTTT

v_gene: TRBV4-2
d_gene: TRBD1
abundance: .
j_gene: TRBJ1-6
CDR3aa: CASSLLGQGSSPLHF
CDR3nt: TGTGCCAGCAGCCTCCTAGGACAGGGGAGTTCACCCCTCCACTTT

v_gene: TRBV5-1
d_gene: .
abundance: .
j_gene: TRBJ1-6
CDR3aa: CASSLPGDNSPLHF
CDR3nt: TGCGCCAGCAGCTTGCCAGGAGACAATTCACCCCTCCACTTT

v_gene: TRBV25-1
d_gene: TRBD1
abundance: .
j_gene: TRBJ1-1
CDR3aa: CASSRDRGMNTEAFF
CDR3nt: TGTGCCAGCAGCCGGGACAGGGGGATGAACACTGAAGCTTTCTTT

v_gene: TRBV6-5
d_gene: .
abundance: .
j_gene: TRBJ2-3
CDR3aa: CASRDQGSDTQYF
CDR3nt: TGTGCCAGCAGAGATCAGGGGTCAGATACGCAGTATTTT

v_gene: TRBV10-1
d_gene: .
abundance: .
j_gene: TRBJ2-3
CDR3aa: CASSLQRSRADTQYF
CDR3nt: TGCGCCAGCAGCCTTCAAAGAAGTAGGGCTGATACGCAGTATTTT

v_gene: TRBV7-8
d_gene: .
abundance: .
j_gene: TRBJ1-1
CDR3aa: CASSLRGEWTEAFF
CDR3nt: TGTGCCAGCAGCTTGAGGGGGGAATGGACTGAAGCTTTCTTT

v_gene: TRBV11-2
d_gene: .
abundance: .
j_gene: TRBJ2-5
CDR3aa: CASSSRAAREETQYF
CDR3nt: TGTGCCAGCAGCTCCCGGGCAGCCAGGGAAGAGACCCAGTACTTC

v_gene: TRBV7-6
d_gene: .
abundance: .
j_gene: TRBJ2-1
CDR3aa: CASSLNAEFDEQFF
CDR3nt: TGTGCCAGCAGCTTAAATGCGGAATTCGATGAGCAGTTCTTC

v_gene: TRBV6-4
d_gene: .
abundance: .
j_gene: TRBJ2-3
CDR3aa: CASSELDTDTQYF
CDR3nt: TGTGCCAGCAGTGAGCTAGACACAGATACGCAGTATTTT

v_gene: TRBV29-1
d_gene: .
abundance: .
j_gene: TRBJ2-3
CDR3aa: CSVERRRSTDTQYF
CDR3nt: TGCAGCGTTGAACGCAGGAGATCCACAGATACGCAGTATTTT

v_gene: TRBV15
d_gene: .
abundance: .
j_gene: TRBJ1-1
CDR3aa: CATSRADNTEAFF
CDR3nt: TGTGCCACCAGCAGAGCAGATAACACTGAAGCTTTCTTT

v_gene: TRBV4-2
d_gene: .
abundance: .
j_gene: TRBJ1-2
CDR3aa: CASRFLGSEGNYGYTF
CDR3nt: TGTGCCAGCAGGTTTCTCGGATCAGAGGGGAACTATGGCTACACCTTC

v_gene: TRBV5-1
d_gene: .
abundance: few
j_gene: TRBJ1-2
CDR3aa: CASSLEDYGYTF
CDR3nt: TGCGCCAGCAGCTTGGAAGACTATGGCTACACCTTC